The T cell receptor beta chain described here comes from a study of blood T cell repertoires in COVID-19. Sequencing was performed with immunoSEQ multiplex PCR; in TCRdb, only in-frame clones are kept and a portion is missing. The sample has nearly 35,000 clones; more than 75% are singletons. V shed 0 bases and J shed 5 bases, with 14 bases lying between them. The CDR3 extends over 15 amino acids. Germline loops: CDR1 MNHEY, CDR2 SVGAGI. The source is a man between 65 and 85 years old with acute or convalescent COVID-19. Source material: peripheral blood. The V call is TRBV6-5, the J call TRBJ2-7; D is perhaps TRBD2 (5 bases). CDR3 sequence: CASSYSGVFSDEQYF. The CDR3 bases are TGTGCCAGCAGTTACTCGGGAGTTTTCAGTGACGAGCAGTACTTC.